This T cell receptor beta chain was found in a study of cytomegalovirus exposure and HLA in healthy donors. Looking at the study overall: HLA-typed donors were the source of approximately 80 million unique TCRs, which an early data release held. The study placed about 81% of its approximately 400 genotyped donors in the Caucasian-associated ancestry cluster. Study-wide points: Sequencing depth roughly uniform across donors was assumed in presence/absence analyses. The classifier, whose performance was assessed in both the original and validation cohorts, reportedly diagnosed cytomegalovirus status with high specificity and sensitivity.

CDR3 size: 14 residues. Trimming removed 1 base from V and 7 bases from J, with 13 bases in between. Germline CDR1 SGHTA, CDR2 FQGNSA. Points on this clone: Its antigen is still unknown.

Vbeta (60) and Jbeta (13) primers were used in the PCR. TCRdb keeps only in-frame clones here, not all; method: immunoSEQ multiplex PCR. The table has 98,000 or so clones, approximately 80% seen once. V usage is TRBV7-2 and J usage is TRBJ1-1; D is undetermined. The material sequenced was PBMCs. This TCR derives from a woman aged 18-35 years in good health and CMV-seropositive. As DNA, the CDR3 is TGTGCCAGCAGCTTAGATGTGGGAGTCCGTGAAGCTTTCTTT. Translating gives CASSLDVGVREAFF.